These 3 T cell receptor beta chains came from one sample sequenced in a study of cytomegalovirus exposure and HLA in healthy donors. The PCR ran on 60 Vbeta and 13 Jbeta primers. Produced via immunoSEQ multiplex PCR; TCRdb's table is partial and in-frame only. The table includes roughly 110,000 clones, approximately 67% detected once. The material sequenced was PBMCs. The receptors were gathered from a man aged 18 to 35 in good health and CMV-seropositive.

The rearrangement joins TRBV25-1 to TRBJ1-3; D ambiguous. The CDR3 runs to 11 residues. Trimming left V 6 bases short and J 9 bases short, with 9 bases between. The germline CDR1 and CDR2 sequences are MGHDK and SYGVNS. The CDR3 protein is CASSTSGTIYF. CDR3 coding DNA: TGTGCCAGCAGCACCAGTGGCACCATATATTTT. Looking up the rest from reference TRBV25-1 and TRBJ1-3 gives the full variable domain: EADIYQTPRYLVIGTGKKITLECSQTMGHDKMYWYQQDPGMELHLIHYSYGVNSTEKGDLSSESTVSRIRTEHFPLTLESARPSHTSQYLCASSTSGTIYFGEGSWLTVV.

Concerning this clone: This CDR3 is missing its conserved last phenylalanine or tryptophan, likely due to a read error. CDR3 in amino acids: CASSERLARNTGELFS. The CDR3 coding sequence is TGTGCCAGCAGTGAACGACTAGCGCGGAACACCGGGGAGCTGTTTTCT. The chain employs TRBV25-1 and TRBJ2-2; 8 positions agree with TRBD2. Germline CDR1 MGHDK, CDR2 SYGVNS. The CDR3 totals 16 residues. V dropped 2 bases and J dropped 1; count of bases not matched to a gene: 3.

The chain carries TRBV9 and TRBJ1-1, with a weak D call TRBD1 (5 bases). The V gene lost 5 bases and the J gene lost 0 bases, with 5 bases spanning the gap. The CDR3 has 12 amino acids. Looked up from germline, CDR1 is SGDLS and CDR2 is YYNGEE. The CDR3 is CASRTVNTEAFF. The CDR3 bases are TGTGCCAGCAGGACAGTGAACACTGAAGCTTTCTTT.